The 14 T cell receptor beta chains presented below share a single source sample, sequenced in a study of human T cells and chemical hapten exposure. TCRdb fed the RACE reads into MiXCR, producing one record per CDR3 protein. The sample holds tens of thousands of distinct CDR3 sequences, about 6.7% seen once. Stated time point: pre-sensitization, week 0. Treatment noted: therapeutic diphenylcyclopropenone sensitization with weekly scalp DPC. Here the sequenced sample was whole blood, taken in connection with sensitization to the hapten diphenylcyclopropenone (DPC). The receptors here all came from a woman aged 25 to 39 with alopecia areata. Some clones in this sample may be carry-over from other donors' samples.

The chain has TRBV20-1 and TRBJ2-3; no firm D call. CDR3 size: 11 residues. CDR1 and CDR2 from the germline V gene are DFQATT and SNEGSKA (reference sequence). Between the trimmed V and J ends, which lost 4 bases and 8 bases, there was a span of 10 bases. The CDR3 loop is CSANVVSTQYF. As DNA, the CDR3 is TGCAGTGCTAACGTAGTTAGTACGCAGTATTTT.

This clonotype was picked up many times. The chain couples TRBV29-1 to TRBJ2-3, with D hard to call. This CDR3 spans 14 amino acids. CDR1 SQVTM and CDR2 ANQGSEA come from the germline V gene. The V end lost 4 bases, the J end lost 0 bases, and 11 bases lay between the germline ends. This CDR3 reads CSVGGTTSTDTQYF. CDR3 DNA sequence: TGCAGCGTTGGGGGTACGACTAGCACAGATACGCAGTATTTT.

This clonotype was seen a handful of times. This chain links TRBV27 with TRBJ1-4, with D unresolved. This CDR3 region has 13 residues. The V gene lost 6 bases and the J gene lost 4 bases, with 9 bases spanning the gap. CDR1 is MNHEY, CDR2 SMNVEV, per germline (reference sequence). CDR3 DNA sequence: TGTGCCAGCAGGGGCAGAGATAATGAAAAACTGTTTTTT. The encoded protein is CASRGRDNEKLFF.

This clonotype has ten or more counts. The chain carries TRBV3-1 and TRBJ1-2, with D unresolved. This CDR3 has 16 amino acids. Germline values: CDR1 LGHDT, CDR2 YNNKEL (reference sequence). Between the trimmed V and J ends, which lost 5 bases and 4 bases, there was a span of 20 bases. CDR3 sequence (DNA): TGTGCCAGCAGCAGCGTACCCGGTCCACGACCCTATGGCTACACCTTC. Its protein is CASSSVPGPRPYGYTF.

This clonotype was counted ten times or more. The chain has TRBV12-3 or TRBV12-4 and TRBJ1-5, with D unclear. The CDR3 totals 14 residues. V lost 3 bases and J 0 bases, leaving 6 bases between the germline ends. As DNA, the CDR3 is TGTGCCAGCAGTTTCTTGGGTAGCAATCAGCCCCAGCATTTT. Translation gives CASSFLGSNQPQHF.

This clonotype occurred many times. V gene TRBV20-1 combines with J gene TRBJ1-5; 7 bases agree with TRBD1. The V gene end was trimmed by 1 base and the J gene end by 5 bases; junction bases not matched to a gene: 2. The CDR3 is made up of 13 amino acids. Per the germline V gene, CDR1 is DFQATT and CDR2 is SNEGSKA (reference sequence). CDR3 nucleotides: TGCAGTGCTAGAGGGGACAGCGATCAGCCCCAGCATTTT. Protein sequence: CSARGDSDQPQHF.

This clonotype has only a few counts. The CDR3 is CASTVADRGYVGEAFF. The CDR3 DNA reads as TGTGCCAGCACCGTCGCGGACAGGGGATACGTTGGGGAAGCTTTCTTT. V usage is TRBV12-3 or TRBV12-4 and J usage is TRBJ1-1; TRBD1 agrees at 9 bases. The CDR3 is 16 residues long. Trimming removed 7 bases from V and 8 bases from J; junction bases left unmatched: 17.

This clonotype was counted many times. This chain joins TRBV2 and TRBJ2-7; 10 bases are a match to TRBD1. The V segment lost 7 bases and the J segment 2 bases; nucleotides outside the gene matches: 14. Germline V gene lookup returns CDR1 SNHLY and CDR2 FYNNEI. This CDR3 spans 17 amino acids. As DNA, the CDR3 is TGTGCCAGCAATCACGGACAGGGGGACGCGGTTCCCTACGAGCAGTACTTC. Protein: CASNHGQGDAVPYEQYF.

This clonotype was seen a few times. V and J are TRBV3-1 and TRBJ1-1; D call uncertain. The CDR3 has 17 residues. Germline loops: CDR1 LGHDT, CDR2 YNNKEL (reference sequence). Deletions cut 0 bases from V and 3 bases from J, with 17 bases between. The DNA of the CDR3 is TGTGCCAGCAGCCAAGATTCCCCTATTGGTTGGCACACTGAAGCTTTCTTT. It encodes CASSQDSPIGWHTEAFF.

This clonotype was detected ten times or more. J is TRBJ1-1 and V is TRBV29-1; tentatively, D is TRBD1 (6 bases). The CDR3 has 13 amino acids. V lost 4 bases and J lost 1, with 10 bases in between. CDR1 and CDR2 (germline): SQVTM, ANQGSEA. The CDR3 bases are TGCAGCGTTGCACGGACAGCGAACACTGAAGCTTTCTTT. Encoded protein: CSVARTANTEAFF.

In regard to this clonotype: This could be a read error, since a much larger clone is one nucleotide away. V gene TRBV29-1 combines with J gene TRBJ1-1; D is uncertain. Trimming removed 2 bases from V and 10 bases from J, with 2 bases in between. The germline gives CDR1 SQVTM, CDR2 ANQGSEA. This CDR3 has 8 residues. In DNA form, the CDR3 reads TGCAGCGTTGAACCAGCTTTCTTT. Protein product: CSVEPAFF.

Turning to this clonotype: This could be a read error, since a much larger clone is one nucleotide away. The rearrangement joins TRBV4-2 to TRBJ1-4; D is ambiguous. V was trimmed by 4 bases and J by 0 bases, leaving 12 bases between them. The V gene's germline CDR1 is LGHNA and CDR2 YNFKEQ. The CDR3 totals 16 residues. The CDR3 DNA reads as TGTGCCAGCAGCCTCAAGGTCGGGGCAACTAATGAAAAACTGTTTTTT. Translated: CASSLKVGATNEKLFF.

The gene calls are TRBV3-1 and TRBJ2-5, with D possibly matching TRBD2 (5 bases). Germline V gene lookup returns CDR1 LGHDT and CDR2 YNNKEL (reference sequence). V lost 1 base, J lost 3 bases, and 9 bases lay in between. This CDR3 is 14 amino acids long. The CDR3 sequence: CASSQGSGKETQYF. DNA for the CDR3: TGTGCCAGCAGCCAAGGCAGCGGAAAAGAGACCCAGTACTTC.

This clonotype has just a few counts. This chain uses TRBV5-4 with TRBJ1-1, with 9 bases lining up with TRBD1. J was trimmed by 10 bases and V by 0 bases; bases with no gene match: 7. The germline V gene has CDR1 SGHNT and CDR2 YYREEE (reference sequence). The CDR3 loop spans 14 amino acids. As DNA, the CDR3 is TGTGCCAGCAGCTTGGCCGACAGGGGGTCCATAGCTTTCTTT. It is translated as CASSLADRGSIAFF.